This entry is about one T cell receptor (beta chain). What it recognizes is unknown. This entry belongs to a study of radiation and T cells in renal cell carcinoma. Only in-frame clones appear in the TCRdb table, and some are missing; sequencing was by immunoSEQ multiplex PCR. The data contain about 150,000 clones, roughly 87% of them seen just once; the ten biggest clones take up 10% to 15%. Trimming at V came to 0 bases and at J to 0 bases, leaving 4 bases not matched to a gene. This CDR3 is 18 amino acids long. Study observations and caveats: No pretreatment tumor biopsies were available for baseline clonotypes. From baseline, blood top tumor clonotypes peaked at 2 weeks post-radiation.

Time point specified: blood 2 weeks post-SBRT. Treatment: 15 Gy SBRT to primary tumor, nephrectomy 4 weeks later. This renal cell carcinoma was of the clear cell type. The TCR was taken from a woman aged 45-65 years with renal cell carcinoma. Here the sequenced sample was blood, taken from a patient whose treatment included radiotherapy and nephrectomy. V usage is TRBV5-3 and J usage is TRBJ2-7; 15 bases map to TRBD2. TRBV5-3 is sorted into the ORF group, with uncertain function. CDR3 in DNA: TGTGCCAGAAGCTTGGCGGGACTAGCGGGGGGCCTCTCCTACGAGCAGTACTTC. It specifies CARSLAGLAGGLSYEQYF.